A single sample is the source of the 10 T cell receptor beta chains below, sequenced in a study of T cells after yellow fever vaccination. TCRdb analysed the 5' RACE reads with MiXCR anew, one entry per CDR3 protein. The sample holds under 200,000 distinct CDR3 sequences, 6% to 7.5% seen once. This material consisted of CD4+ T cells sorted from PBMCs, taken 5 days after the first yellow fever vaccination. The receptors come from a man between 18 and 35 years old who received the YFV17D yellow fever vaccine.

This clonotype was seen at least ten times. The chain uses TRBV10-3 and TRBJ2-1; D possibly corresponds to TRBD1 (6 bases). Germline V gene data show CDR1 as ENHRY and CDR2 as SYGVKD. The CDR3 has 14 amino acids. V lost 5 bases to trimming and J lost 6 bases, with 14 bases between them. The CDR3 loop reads CAISPWDKSNEQFF. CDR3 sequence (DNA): TGTGCCATCAGTCCTTGGGACAAGAGCAATGAGCAGTTCTTC.

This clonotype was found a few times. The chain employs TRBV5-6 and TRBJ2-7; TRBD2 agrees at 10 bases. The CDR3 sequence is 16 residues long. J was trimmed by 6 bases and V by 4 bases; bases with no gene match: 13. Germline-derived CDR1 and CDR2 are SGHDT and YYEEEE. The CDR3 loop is CASSAQDQRGGPEQYV. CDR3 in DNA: TGTGCCAGCAGCGCCCAGGACCAGCGGGGGGGCCCCGAGCAGTACGTC.

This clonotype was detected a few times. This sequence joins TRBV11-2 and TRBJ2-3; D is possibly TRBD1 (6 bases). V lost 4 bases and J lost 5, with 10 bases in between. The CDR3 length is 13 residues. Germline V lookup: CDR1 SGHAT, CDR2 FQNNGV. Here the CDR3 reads CASSWGLGDTQYF. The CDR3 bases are TGTGCCAGCAGCTGGGGGCTTGGAGATACGCAGTATTTT.

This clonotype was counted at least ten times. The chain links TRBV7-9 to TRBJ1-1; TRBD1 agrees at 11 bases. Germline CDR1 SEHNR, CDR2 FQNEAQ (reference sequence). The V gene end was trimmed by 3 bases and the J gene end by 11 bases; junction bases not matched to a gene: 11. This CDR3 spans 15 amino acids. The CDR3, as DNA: TGTGCCAGCAGCTTCGCCATCGGGACAGGGGGGAGTGCTTTCTTT. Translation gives CASSFAIGTGGSAFF.

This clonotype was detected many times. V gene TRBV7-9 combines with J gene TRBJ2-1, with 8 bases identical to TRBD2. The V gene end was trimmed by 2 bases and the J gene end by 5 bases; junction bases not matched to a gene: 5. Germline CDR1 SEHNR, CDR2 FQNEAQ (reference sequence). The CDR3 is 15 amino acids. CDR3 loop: CASSLKLAENNEQFF. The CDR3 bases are TGTGCCAGCAGCTTAAAACTAGCGGAGAACAATGAGCAGTTCTTC.

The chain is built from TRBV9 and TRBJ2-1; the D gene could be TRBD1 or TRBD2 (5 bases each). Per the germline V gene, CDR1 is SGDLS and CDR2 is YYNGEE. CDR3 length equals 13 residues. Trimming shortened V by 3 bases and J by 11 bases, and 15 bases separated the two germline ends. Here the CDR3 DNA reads TGTGCCAGCAGCGAGGGAGATACAGGTCAGCAGTTCTTC. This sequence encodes CASSEGDTGQQFF.

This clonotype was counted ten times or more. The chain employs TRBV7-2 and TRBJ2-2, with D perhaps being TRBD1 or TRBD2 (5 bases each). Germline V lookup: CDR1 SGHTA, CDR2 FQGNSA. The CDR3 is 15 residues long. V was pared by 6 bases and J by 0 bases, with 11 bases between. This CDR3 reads CASRNGTTNTGELFF. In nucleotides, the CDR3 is TGTGCCAGCAGGAACGGGACCACGAACACCGGGGAGCTGTTTTTT.

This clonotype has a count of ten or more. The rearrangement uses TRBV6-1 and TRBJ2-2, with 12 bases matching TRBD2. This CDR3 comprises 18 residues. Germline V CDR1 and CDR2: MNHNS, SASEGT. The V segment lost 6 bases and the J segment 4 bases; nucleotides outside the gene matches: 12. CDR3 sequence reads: CASSRTSGGSTSTGELFF. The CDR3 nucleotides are TGTGCCAGCAGCCGTACTAGCGGGGGGTCTACCTCCACCGGGGAGCTGTTTTTT.

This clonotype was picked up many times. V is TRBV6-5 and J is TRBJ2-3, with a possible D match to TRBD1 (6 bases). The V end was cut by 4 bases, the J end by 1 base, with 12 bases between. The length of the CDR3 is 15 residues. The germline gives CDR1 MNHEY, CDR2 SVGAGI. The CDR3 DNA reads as TGTGCCAGCAGTTCCCGGGACAAAGGCACAGATACGCAGTATTTT. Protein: CASSSRDKGTDTQYF.

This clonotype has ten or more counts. CDR3 sequence (DNA): TGTGCCAGCAGTTTGGGCGGACTAGGTACAGATACGCAGTATTTT. This translates into CASSLGGLGTDTQYF. The chain joins TRBV6-5 to TRBJ2-3; 7 bases match TRBD2. Germline V gene sequence: CDR1 MNHEY, CDR2 SVGAGI. This CDR3 is 15 amino acids long. V lost 4 bases and J lost 3; bases outside the gene matches: 7.